The sequence of this T cell receptor beta chain was determined in a study of response to subunit inactivated influenza vaccine. Study results and caveats: Few additional T cells are recruited per seasonal influenza vaccination, authors suggested.

A remark on this clonotype: What it recognizes is unknown.

This CDR3 comprises 15 residues. Trimming cost V 6 bases and J 4 bases; bases outside gene matches: 8. From germline, CDR1 is MGHDK and CDR2 SYGVNS. Each CDR3 protein gets one entry after TCRdb re-called the RT-PCR reads with MiXCR. The sample includes around 480,000 distinct CDR3 sequences, approximately 15% seen only once; the top ten take approximately 3%. The sequencing used CD4+ T cells sorted from PBMCs, collected around 2 years after vaccination. The TCR was taken from a man aged 45-69 years who received an inactivated influenza vaccine. This sequence joins TRBV25-1 and TRBJ2-7, with 11 positions matching TRBD2. The CDR3 coding sequence is TGTGCCAGCAGCGGGGGACTAGCGGAAGGGTACGAGCAGTACTTC. Its protein is CASSGGLAEGYEQYF.